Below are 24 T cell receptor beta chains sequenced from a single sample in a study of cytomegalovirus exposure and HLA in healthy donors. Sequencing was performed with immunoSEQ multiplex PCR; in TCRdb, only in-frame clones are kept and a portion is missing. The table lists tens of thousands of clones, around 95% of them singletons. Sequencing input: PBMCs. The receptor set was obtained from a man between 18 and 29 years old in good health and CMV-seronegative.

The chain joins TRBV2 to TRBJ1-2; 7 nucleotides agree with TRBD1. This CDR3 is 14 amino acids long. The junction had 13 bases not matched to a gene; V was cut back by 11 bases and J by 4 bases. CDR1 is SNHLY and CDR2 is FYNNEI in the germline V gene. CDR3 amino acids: CAGGGGRPFYGYTF. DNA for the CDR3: TGTGCCGGAGGGGGCGGGCGTCCTTTCTATGGCTACACCTTC.

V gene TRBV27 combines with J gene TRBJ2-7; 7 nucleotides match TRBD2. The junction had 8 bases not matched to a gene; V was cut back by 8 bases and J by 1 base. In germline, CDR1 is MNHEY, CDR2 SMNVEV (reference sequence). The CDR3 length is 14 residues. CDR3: CASGLTGGSYEQYF. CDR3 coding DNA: TGTGCCAGCGGGCTTACGGGAGGATCCTACGAGCAGTACTTC.

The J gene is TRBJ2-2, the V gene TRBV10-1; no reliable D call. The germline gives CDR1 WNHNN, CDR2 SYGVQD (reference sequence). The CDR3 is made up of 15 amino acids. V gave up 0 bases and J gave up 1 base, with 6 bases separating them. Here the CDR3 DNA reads TGCGCCAGCAGTGAGTCGTACAGGAACACCGGGGAGCTGTTTTTT. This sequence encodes CASSESYRNTGELFF.

CDR3 bases: TGTGCCAGCAGCCAAGCTAGTACTGACCTCTACGAGCAGTACTTC. Its translation: CASSQASTDLYEQYF. The chain uses TRBV4-2 and TRBJ2-7; no clear D gene. V was clipped by 1 base and J by 3 bases, with 13 bases between them. The CDR3 contains 15 residues. Germline assignment: CDR1 LGHNA and CDR2 YNFKEQ.

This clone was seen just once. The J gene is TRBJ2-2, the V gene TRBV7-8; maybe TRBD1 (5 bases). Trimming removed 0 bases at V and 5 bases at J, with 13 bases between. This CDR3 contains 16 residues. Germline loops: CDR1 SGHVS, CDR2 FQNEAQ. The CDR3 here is CASSLASGRGTGELFF. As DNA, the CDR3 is TGTGCCAGCAGCTTAGCATCAGGGCGTGGGACCGGGGAGCTGTTTTTT.

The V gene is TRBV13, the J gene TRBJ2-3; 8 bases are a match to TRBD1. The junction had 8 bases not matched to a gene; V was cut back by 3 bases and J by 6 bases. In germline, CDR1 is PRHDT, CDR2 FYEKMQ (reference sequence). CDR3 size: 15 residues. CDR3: CASSLRTGSWDTQYF. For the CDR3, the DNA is TGTGCCAGCAGCTTGCGGACAGGGTCGTGGGATACGCAGTATTTT. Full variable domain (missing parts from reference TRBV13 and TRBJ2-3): AAGVIQSPRHLIKEKRETATLKCYPIPRHDTVYWYQQGPGQDPQFLISFYEKMQSDKGSIPDRFSAQQFSDYHSELNMSSLELGDSALYFCASSLRTGSWDTQYFGPGTRLTVL.

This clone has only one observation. CDR3: CASSSRGTSGRSETQYF. The DNA of the CDR3 is TGTGCCAGCAGCTCACGGGGGACTAGCGGGAGGTCTGAGACCCAGTACTTC. V gene TRBV5-6 combines with J gene TRBJ2-5, with 15 bases aligning to TRBD2. The CDR3 loop spans 17 amino acids. Germline V lookup: CDR1 SGHDT, CDR2 YYEEEE. Trimming cost V 3 bases and J 5 bases; bases outside gene matches: 8.

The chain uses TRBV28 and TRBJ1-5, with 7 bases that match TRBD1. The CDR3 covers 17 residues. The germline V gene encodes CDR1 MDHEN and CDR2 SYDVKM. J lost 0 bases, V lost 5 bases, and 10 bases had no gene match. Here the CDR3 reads CASSPEGQVYSNQPQHF. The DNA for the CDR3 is TGTGCCAGCAGTCCTGAAGGACAGGTATATAGCAATCAGCCCCAGCATTTT.

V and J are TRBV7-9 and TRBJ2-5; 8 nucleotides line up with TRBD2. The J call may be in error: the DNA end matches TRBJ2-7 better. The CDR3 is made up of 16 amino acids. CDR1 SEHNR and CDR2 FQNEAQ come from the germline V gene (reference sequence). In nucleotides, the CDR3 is TGTGCCAGCAGCCACGATGTAGGGACTAGACCCTACGAGCAGTACTTC. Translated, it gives CASSHDVGTRPYEQYF.

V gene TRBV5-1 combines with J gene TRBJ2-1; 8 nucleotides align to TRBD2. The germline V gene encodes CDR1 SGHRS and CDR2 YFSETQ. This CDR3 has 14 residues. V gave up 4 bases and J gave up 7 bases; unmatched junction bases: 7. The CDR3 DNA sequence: TGCGCCAGCAGCCTGGACGGCGGGAGGAATGAGCAGTTCTTC. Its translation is CASSLDGGRNEQFF.

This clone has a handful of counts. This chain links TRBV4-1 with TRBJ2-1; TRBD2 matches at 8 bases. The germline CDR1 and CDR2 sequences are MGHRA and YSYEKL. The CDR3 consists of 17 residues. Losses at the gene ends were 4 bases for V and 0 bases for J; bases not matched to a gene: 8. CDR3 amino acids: CASSRGGLVLSYNEQFF. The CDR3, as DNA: TGCGCCAGCAGCCGAGGGGGACTAGTCCTCTCCTACAATGAGCAGTTCTTC.

The DNA of the CDR3 is TGTGCCATCAGTCCGATTGAGGACAGGGGGAGGGATGGCTACACCTTC. As protein: CAISPIEDRGRDGYTF. The chain employs TRBV10-3 and TRBJ1-2; 10 bases align to TRBD1. V shed 5 bases, J shed 6 bases, and the junction held 12 bases outside the gene matches. Germline CDR1 reads ENHRY; CDR2 reads SYGVKD. This CDR3 spans 16 amino acids.

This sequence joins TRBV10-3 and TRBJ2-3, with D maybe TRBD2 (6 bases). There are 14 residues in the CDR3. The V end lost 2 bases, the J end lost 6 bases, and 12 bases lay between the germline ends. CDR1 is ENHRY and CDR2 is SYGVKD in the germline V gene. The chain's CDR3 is CAISELRDSDTQYF. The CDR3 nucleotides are TGTGCCATCAGTGAGCTGCGGGACTCGGATACGCAGTATTTT.

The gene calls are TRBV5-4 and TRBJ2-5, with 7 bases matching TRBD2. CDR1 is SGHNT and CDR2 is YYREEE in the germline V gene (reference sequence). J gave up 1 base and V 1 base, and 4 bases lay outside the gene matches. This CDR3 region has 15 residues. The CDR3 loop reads CASSLTSETQETQYF. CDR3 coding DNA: TGTGCCAGCAGCTTGACTAGCGAGACCCAAGAGACCCAGTACTTC.

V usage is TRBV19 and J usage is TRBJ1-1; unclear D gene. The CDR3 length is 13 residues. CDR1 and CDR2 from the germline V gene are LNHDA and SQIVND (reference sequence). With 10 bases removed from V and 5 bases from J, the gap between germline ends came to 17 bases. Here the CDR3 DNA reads TGTGCCACCGCCGAGACTGTTGAAACTGAAGCTTTCTTT. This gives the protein CATAETVETEAFF.

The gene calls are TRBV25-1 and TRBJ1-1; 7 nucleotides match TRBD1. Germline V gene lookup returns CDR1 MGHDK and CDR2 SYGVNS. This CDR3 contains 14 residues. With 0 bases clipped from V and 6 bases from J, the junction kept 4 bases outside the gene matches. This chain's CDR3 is CASSEYSTGAEAFF. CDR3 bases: TGTGCCAGCAGTGAATATTCAACAGGGGCTGAAGCTTTCTTT.

The chain's CDR3 is CASQTGGQGGQPQHF. The CDR3, as DNA: TGTGCCAGTCAGACTGGGGGACAGGGAGGCCAGCCCCAGCATTTT. The chain recombines TRBV19 with TRBJ1-5, with 9 bases matching TRBD1. CDR1 is LNHDA, CDR2 SQIVND, per germline (reference sequence). The CDR3 contains 15 residues. With V trimmed by 8 bases and J by 7 bases, 12 bases remained unmatched.

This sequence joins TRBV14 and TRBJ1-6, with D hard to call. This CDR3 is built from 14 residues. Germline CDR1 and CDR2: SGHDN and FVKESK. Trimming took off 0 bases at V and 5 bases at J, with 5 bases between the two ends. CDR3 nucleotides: TGTGCCAGCAGCCAAGAAACAGATAATTCACCCCTCCACTTT. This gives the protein CASSQETDNSPLHF.

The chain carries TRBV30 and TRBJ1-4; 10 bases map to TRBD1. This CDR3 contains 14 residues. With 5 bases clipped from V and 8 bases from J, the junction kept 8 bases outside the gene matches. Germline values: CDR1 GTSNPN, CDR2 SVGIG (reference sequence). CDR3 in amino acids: CAWEPGQGKEKLFF. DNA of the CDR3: TGTGCCTGGGAACCGGGACAGGGGAAAGAAAAACTGTTTTTT.

The CDR3 nucleotides are TGTGCCAGCAGCTTGACGGGAGCGGGCAATGAGCAGTTCTTC. It is translated as CASSLTGAGNEQFF. The chain has TRBV7-9 and TRBJ2-1; D is possibly TRBD2 (6 bases). This CDR3 has 14 residues. V was shortened by 3 bases and J by 6 bases, with 12 bases between the two germline ends. Germline V gene lookup returns CDR1 SEHNR and CDR2 FQNEAQ (reference sequence).

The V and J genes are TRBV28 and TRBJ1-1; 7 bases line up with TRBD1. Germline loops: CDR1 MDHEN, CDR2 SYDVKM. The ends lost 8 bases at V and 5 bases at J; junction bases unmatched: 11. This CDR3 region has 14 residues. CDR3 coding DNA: TGTGCCAGCGGTGGCAGGGGGAGGTGGACTGAAGCTTTCTTT. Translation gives CASGGRGRWTEAFF.

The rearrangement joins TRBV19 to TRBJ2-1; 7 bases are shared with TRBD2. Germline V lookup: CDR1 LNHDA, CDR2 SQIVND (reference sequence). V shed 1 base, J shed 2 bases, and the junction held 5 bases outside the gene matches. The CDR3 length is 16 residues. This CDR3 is CASSIVGRAPYNEQFF. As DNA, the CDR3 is TGTGCCAGTAGTATAGTGGGGAGGGCCCCCTACAATGAGCAGTTCTTC.

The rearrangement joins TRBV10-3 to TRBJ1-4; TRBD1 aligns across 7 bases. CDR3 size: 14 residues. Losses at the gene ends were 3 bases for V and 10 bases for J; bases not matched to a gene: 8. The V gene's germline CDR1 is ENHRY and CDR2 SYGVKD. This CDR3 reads CAISESTGEGKLFF. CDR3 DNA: TGTGCCATCAGTGAAAGTACAGGGGAAGGAAAACTGTTTTTT.

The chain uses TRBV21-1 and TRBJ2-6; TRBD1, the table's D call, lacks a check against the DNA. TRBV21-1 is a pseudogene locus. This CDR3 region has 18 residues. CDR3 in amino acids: CASSNLGATSSGANVLTF. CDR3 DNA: TGTGCCAGCAGCAATTTGGGGGCCACTTCCTCTGGGGCCAACGTCCTGACTTTC.